Listed below are T cell receptor beta chains from one sample, sequenced in a study of control samples from healthy donors and cancer patients. Only in-frame clones appear in the TCRdb table, and some are missing; sequencing was by immunoSEQ multiplex PCR. The table includes about 99,000 clones, roughly 90% detected once. Sequences were obtained from PBMCs. The receptor set was obtained from a man aged 55 to 69 with lung cancer. The CDR3 runs from the conserved cysteine through the conserved F or W. D genes are given only for firm matches. Not every row has a clone size; where given, it reads once, few, many or a size class.

CDR3: CASSDLGTGDNSPLHF
DNA: TGTGCCAGCAGCGACCTCGGGACAGGGGACAATTCACCCCTCCACTTT
V: TRBV9
D: TRBD1
size: once
J: TRBJ1-6

CDR3: CASSPRLAEETQYF
DNA: TGTGCCAGCAGTCCACGACTAGCGGAAGAGACCCAGTACTTC
V: TRBV7-8
D: TRBD2
size: NA
J: TRBJ2-5

CDR3: CASSNGDNNEQFF
DNA: TGTGCCAGCAGTAACGGGGATAACAATGAGCAGTTCTTC
V: TRBV12-3/TRBV12-4
D: NA
size: NA
J: TRBJ2-1

CDR3: CAWSVPGHYGYTF
DNA: TGTGCCTGGAGTGTACCCGGACACTATGGCTACACCTTC
V: TRBV30
D: NA
size: NA
J: TRBJ1-2

CDR3: CASSPFRESSYNEQFF
DNA: TGTGCCAGCTCACCTTTCCGGGAAAGCTCCTACAATGAGCAGTTCTTC
V: TRBV18
D: NA
size: NA
J: TRBJ2-1

CDR3: CASSWPRQGLYNEQFF
DNA: TGTGCCAGCAGCTGGCCCCGACAGGGGTTATACAATGAGCAGTTCTTC
V: TRBV7-9
D: TRBD1
size: NA
J: TRBJ2-1

CDR3: CASSLQAGGSSTDTQYF
DNA: TGCGCCAGCAGCTTGCAAGCCGGGGGGTCTAGCACAGATACGCAGTATTTT
V: TRBV5-1
D: TRBD2
size: NA
J: TRBJ2-3

CDR3: CASSQRGYAGANVLTF
DNA: TGTGCCAGCAGCCAAAGGGGTTACGCTGGGGCCAACGTCCTGACTTTC
V: TRBV3-1/TRBV3-2
D: NA
size: few
J: TRBJ2-6

CDR3: CASSASTNRGDQPQHF
DNA: TGTGCCAGCAGTGCATCTACAAACAGGGGAGATCAGCCCCAGCATTTT
V: TRBV6-1
D: TRBD1
size: NA
J: TRBJ1-5

CDR3: CASSSLVGFYGYTF
DNA: TGTGCCAGCAGTTCCTTGGTGGGCTTCTATGGCTACACCTTC
V: TRBV6-5
D: NA
size: NA
J: TRBJ1-2

CDR3: CASTPASETQYF
DNA: TGTGCCAGCACCCCTGCCTCGGAGACCCAGTACTTC
V: TRBV12-3/TRBV12-4
D: NA
size: NA
J: TRBJ2-5

CDR3: CASSPGLAGGPQETQYF
DNA: TGTGCCAGCAGCCCCGGACTAGCGGGGGGCCCCCAAGAGACCCAGTACTTC
V: TRBV11-3
D: TRBD2
size: NA
J: TRBJ2-5

CDR3: CASSYSAYLANYGYTF
DNA: TGTGCCAGCAGTTACTCGGCTTACTTAGCTAACTATGGCTACACCTTC
V: TRBV6-5
D: NA
size: NA
J: TRBJ1-2

CDR3: CASTVYGGSYGYTF
DNA: TGCGCCAGCACCGTCTATGGGGGCAGCTATGGCTACACCTTC
V: TRBV5-1
D: NA
size: few
J: TRBJ1-2

CDR3: CASSPTQNYGYTF
DNA: TGCGCCAGCAGCCCGACCCAGAACTATGGCTACACCTTC
V: TRBV5-1
D: NA
size: once
J: TRBJ1-2

CDR3: CASRFGTGQTGELFF
DNA: TGTGCCAGCAGATTCGGGACAGGGCAAACCGGGGAGCTGTTTTTT
V: TRBV7-2
D: TRBD1
size: NA
J: TRBJ2-2

CDR3: CASSGNSPLHF
DNA: TGTGCCAGCAGTGGTAATTCACCCCTCCACTTT
V: TRBV6-6
D: NA
size: NA
J: TRBJ1-6

CDR3: CASRRQGGWGETQYF
DNA: TGTGCCAGCAGGAGGCAGGGGGGTTGGGGAGAGACCCAGTACTTC
V: TRBV4-2
D: NA
size: NA
J: TRBJ2-5

CDR3: CATSDPTGVSYNEQFF
DNA: TGTGCCACCAGTGATCCAACAGGGGTATCCTACAATGAGCAGTTCTTC
V: TRBV24-1
D: TRBD1
size: NA
J: TRBJ2-1

CDR3: CASSSGPAQFF
DNA: TGTGCCAGCAGCTCGGGCCCGGCGCAGTTCTTC
V: TRBV7-9
D: NA
size: NA
J: TRBJ2-1

CDR3: CASGRTVYGYTF
DNA: TGTGCCAGTGGAAGGACGGTCTATGGCTACACCTTC
V: TRBV6-5
D: NA
size: NA
J: TRBJ1-2

CDR3: CASSRGLAVGEQFF
DNA: TGTGCCAGCTCACGGGGGTTGGCCGTAGGTGAGCAGTTCTTC
V: TRBV18
D: NA
size: NA
J: TRBJ2-1

CDR3: CASSPDRSQETQYF
DNA: TGTGCCAGCAGCCCGGACAGGTCCCAAGAGACCCAGTACTTC
V: TRBV5-4
D: TRBD1
size: NA
J: TRBJ2-5

CDR3: CASSLGLAGGGETQYF
DNA: TGTGCCAGCAGCCTGGGACTAGCGGGGGGTGGAGAGACCCAGTACTTC
V: TRBV7-2
D: TRBD2
size: NA
J: TRBJ2-5

CDR3: CATSDPGQGLYNEQFF
DNA: TGTGCCACCAGTGACCCCGGACAGGGTCTTTACAATGAGCAGTTCTTC
V: TRBV24-1
D: TRBD1
size: NA
J: TRBJ2-1

CDR3: CASSQAALQGNTEAFF
DNA: TGTGCCAGCAGCCAAGCGGCCCTCCAGGGGAACACTGAAGCTTTCTTT
V: TRBV3-1/TRBV3-2
D: NA
size: NA
J: TRBJ1-1

CDR3: CASSSHRAGENTEAFF
DNA: TGTGCCAGCAGTTCCCACAGGGCGGGGGAAAACACTGAAGCTTTCTTT
V: TRBV6-5
D: NA
size: NA
J: TRBJ1-1

CDR3: CASSIGSQGVYGYTF
DNA: TGTGCCAGTAGTATAGGCTCACAGGGTGTGTATGGCTACACCTTC
V: TRBV19
D: NA
size: NA
J: TRBJ1-2

CDR3: CASSLGEGANYGYTF
DNA: TGTGCCAGCAGCTTAGGGGAGGGAGCTAACTATGGCTACACCTTC
V: TRBV13
D: NA
size: NA
J: TRBJ1-2

CDR3: CASSLTSAGYGYTF
DNA: TGTGCCAGCAGCCTGACTTCGGCCGGCTATGGCTACACCTTC
V: TRBV11-3
D: NA
size: NA
J: TRBJ1-2

CDR3: CASRGLAGGPYNEQFF
DNA: TGTGCCAGTAGAGGACTAGCGGGGGGGCCCTACAATGAGCAGTTCTTC
V: TRBV19
D: TRBD2
size: NA
J: TRBJ2-1

CDR3: CASSEGSLSYNEQFF
DNA: TGTGCCAGCAGTGAAGGGTCCCTCTCCTACAATGAGCAGTTCTTC
V: TRBV6-1
D: NA
size: NA
J: TRBJ2-1

CDR3: CASSSLGTEVYGYTF
DNA: TGTGCCAGCAGCTCCCTCGGGACCGAAGTCTATGGCTACACCTTC
V: TRBV5-6
D: NA
size: NA
J: TRBJ1-2

CDR3: CASSFRGRDTQYF
DNA: TGTGCCAGCAGTTTCAGGGGGAGGGATACGCAGTATTTT
V: TRBV6-5
D: NA
size: NA
J: TRBJ2-3

CDR3: CASPRTGPYEQYF
DNA: TGTGCCAGCCCACGGACGGGACCCTACGAGCAGTACTTC
V: TRBV5-8
D: NA
size: NA
J: TRBJ2-7

CDR3: CASSPSGPNEKLFF
DNA: TGTGCCAGCAGTCCTTCCGGGCCTAATGAAAAACTGTTTTTT
V: TRBV7-9
D: NA
size: NA
J: TRBJ1-4

CDR3: CASSLRPSGANTDTQYF
DNA: TGCGCCAGCAGCCTAAGACCTAGCGGGGCCAACACAGATACGCAGTATTTT
V: TRBV4-1
D: TRBD2
size: NA
J: TRBJ2-3

CDR3: CAWSSGMDSPLHF
DNA: TGTGCCTGGAGTTCAGGAATGGATTCACCCCTCCACTTT
V: TRBV30
D: NA
size: few
J: TRBJ1-6

CDR3: CASSTPIGGIIQF
DNA: TGTGCCAGCTCAACCCCAATCGGGGGTATCATCCAATTT
V: TRBV5-6
D: NA
size: NA
J: TRBJ1-6

CDR3: CASSEDLTVGYTF
DNA: TGTGCCAGCAGTGAAGACCTGACAGTTGGCTACACCTTC
V: TRBV2
D: NA
size: NA
J: TRBJ1-2

CDR3: CASSLAAMNTGELFF
DNA: TGTGCCAGCAGCTTAGCGGCCATGAACACCGGGGAGCTGTTTTTT
V: TRBV7-2
D: NA
size: NA
J: TRBJ2-2

CDR3: CAISENRGDTYEQYF
DNA: TGTGCCATCAGTGAGAATCGAGGGGATACCTACGAGCAGTACTTC
V: TRBV10-3
D: NA
size: NA
J: TRBJ2-7

CDR3: CASRRVGELFF
DNA: TGTGCCAGCAGACGGGTCGGGGAGCTGTTTTTT
V: TRBV7-6
D: NA
size: NA
J: TRBJ2-2

CDR3: CAWSPPFPRPQYF
DNA: TGTGCCTGGAGTCCCCCCTTCCCCAGACCGCAGTATTTT
V: TRBV30
D: NA
size: NA
J: TRBJ2-3

CDR3: CAWSGTGRRRNTEAFF
DNA: TGTGCCTGGAGCGGGACAGGGAGGAGAAGGAACACTGAAGCTTTCTTT
V: TRBV30
D: TRBD1
size: once
J: TRBJ1-1

CDR3: CASRQGQGGGYTF
DNA: TGTGCCAGCAGACAGGGGCAGGGGGGTGGCTACACCTTC
V: TRBV12-3/TRBV12-4
D: TRBD1
size: NA
J: TRBJ1-2

CDR3: CASSEPGTGKETQYF
DNA: TGTGCCAGCAGTGAACCGGGGACAGGCAAAGAGACCCAGTACTTC
V: TRBV25-1
D: TRBD1
size: NA
J: TRBJ2-5

CDR3: CAWSAKQGPTGELFF
DNA: TGTGCCTGGAGTGCCAAACAGGGGCCCACCGGGGAGCTGTTTTTT
V: TRBV30
D: TRBD1
size: NA
J: TRBJ2-2

CDR3: CASSHGQGIEQYF
DNA: TGTGCCAGCAGCCATGGACAGGGAATCGAGCAGTACTTC
V: TRBV11-2
D: TRBD1
size: NA
J: TRBJ2-7